A single sample gave rise to the 10 T cell receptor beta chains below, sequenced in a study of T cells in Graves' hyperthyroidism and ophthalmopathy. Template material for amplifying TCR beta CDR3 regions consisted of RNA transcripts. The HTBI primer set was used in a first-round RT-PCR of the TCR CDR3. Via MiXCR, TCRdb re-called the multiplex PCR reads, giving one row per CDR3 protein. The sample lists 600,000 or so distinct CDR3 sequences, roughly 16% occurring once. Sequencing used blood. The origin of the receptors is a woman aged 25 to 39 with Graves' hyperthyroidism.

The chain is built from TRBV24-1 and TRBJ1-4; D is unclear. Germline assignment: CDR1 KGHDR and CDR2 SFDVKD. The CDR3 extends over 15 amino acids. Deletions cut 4 bases from V and 7 bases from J, with 15 bases between. The CDR3: CATSDVPGPFEKLFF. CDR3 nucleotide sequence: TGTGCCACCAGTGACGTACCGGGCCCTTTTGAAAAACTGTTTTTT.

This clonotype was counted only a few times. The chain links TRBV10-3 to TRBJ2-7; tentatively, D is TRBD1 or TRBD2 (5 bases each). Germline V CDR1 and CDR2: ENHRY, SYGVKD. This CDR3 is 13 amino acids long. Trimming left V 6 bases short and J 0 bases short, with 9 bases between. The CDR3 sequence is CAISAGSSYEQYF. DNA for the CDR3: TGTGCCATCAGCGCAGGGAGCTCCTACGAGCAGTACTTC.

On this clonotype: Mismatch with germline at one junction end may stem from a read error. The rearrangement links TRBV7-9 to TRBJ2-3; D perhaps matches TRBD1 (7 bases). Germline lookup yields CDR1 SEHNR and CDR2 FQNEAQ (reference sequence). The CDR3 spans 18 residues. The CDR3 spells CASSQDQGGSFSTDTQYF. The CDR3 DNA is TGCGCCAGCAGCCAAGATCAGGGGGGCTCGTTTAGCACAGATACGCAGTATTTT. Complete variable domain (other parts from reference TRBV7-9 and TRBJ2-3): DTGVSQNPRHKITKRGQNVTFRCDPISEHNRLYWYRQTLGQGPEFLTYFQNEAQLEKSRLLSDRFSAERPKGSFSTLEIQRTEQGDSAMYLCASSQDQGGSFSTDTQYFGPGTRLTVL.

This clonotype was counted at least ten times. The rearrangement joins TRBV20-1 to TRBJ2-7; 11 bases are a match to TRBD2. The V and J ends lost 2 bases and 2 bases, in that order; junction bases with no gene match: 5. Germline V lookup: CDR1 DFQATT, CDR2 SNEGSKA (reference sequence). The CDR3 sequence is 15 residues long. CDR3 loop: CSARPPTSGTYEQYF. In DNA, the CDR3 is TGCAGTGCTAGACCCCCGACTAGCGGGACCTACGAGCAGTACTTC.

This clonotype was seen once. J is TRBJ2-7 and V is TRBV2; D remains ambiguous. CDR1 is SNHLY, CDR2 FYNNEI, per germline. The CDR3 runs to 13 residues. V was pared by 4 bases and J by 7 bases, with 14 bases between. CDR3 coding DNA: TGTGCCAGCAGTGCCGCCCAACTGGGAGAGCAGTACTTC. It yields the protein CASSAAQLGEQYF.

This clonotype was detected many times. The rearrangement links TRBV15 to TRBJ1-1; 7 bases map to TRBD1. The CDR3 runs 14 residues. V lost 0 bases, J lost 6 bases, and 4 bases stayed unmatched. Germline V gene data show CDR1 as LNHNV and CDR2 as YYDKDF (reference sequence). CDR3 DNA sequence: TGTGCCACCAGCAGAGATCGAGGGGGCCCTGAAGCTTTCTTT. Its translation is CATSRDRGGPEAFF.

This clonotype was seen a few times. The rearrangement joins TRBV20-1 to TRBJ2-7, with no clear D. V was trimmed by 2 bases and J by 1 base, leaving 15 bases between them. Per the germline V gene, CDR1 is DFQATT and CDR2 is SNEGSKA (reference sequence). The CDR3 runs 15 residues. In DNA form, the CDR3 reads TGCAGTGCTAGATACCCCCTCGAACCGTCCTACGAGCAGTACTTC. The encoded protein is CSARYPLEPSYEQYF.

This clonotype was seen at least ten times. This chain joins TRBV7-3 and TRBJ2-1; a possible D gene is TRBD2 (6 bases). The CDR3 has 15 amino acids. V shed 5 bases and J shed 3 bases, with 14 bases lying between them. Germline lookup yields CDR1 SGHTA and CDR2 FQGTGA. CDR3 nucleotides: TGTGCCAGCAGCCCAGGAGGGGCGGGCTACAATGAGCAGTTCTTC. Encoded protein: CASSPGGAGYNEQFF. Filled out from reference TRBV7-3 and TRBJ2-1, the complete variable domain reads GAGVSQTPSNKVTEKGKYVELRCDPISGHTALYWYRQSLGQGPEFLIYFQGTGAADDSGLPNDRFFAVRPEGSVSTLKIQRTERGDSAVYLCASSPGGAGYNEQFFGPGTRLTVL.

The chain joins TRBV9 to TRBJ2-1, with 9 nucleotides matching TRBD2. From germline, CDR1 is SGDLS and CDR2 YYNGEE. The trim removed 0 bases at V and 1 base at J, leaving 8 bases unmatched. This CDR3 comprises 18 residues. The CDR3 DNA follows: TGTGCCAGCAGCGTAGGCACTAGCGGGCGACTATCCTACAATGAGCAGTTCTTC. Amino acid sequence: CASSVGTSGRLSYNEQFF.

The chain carries TRBV28 and TRBJ1-2; 7 nucleotides match TRBD1. CDR3 size: 16 residues. Germline CDR1 MDHEN, CDR2 SYDVKM. Trimming removed 5 bases from V and 5 bases from J; junction bases left unmatched: 14. The CDR3 DNA follows: TGTGCCAGCAGTCAAAGAGGGACAGATGGTCGGTATGGCTACACCTTC. Translation: CASSQRGTDGRYGYTF.